Below are 32 T cell receptor beta chains sequenced from a single sample in a study of Tregs in tolerant kidney transplant recipients. Assay: immunoSEQ multiplex PCR; the TCRdb copy retains only in-frame clones and omits some. The data contain tens of thousands of clones, around 83% of them singletons. Sequenced input: CD4+ T cells from blood. Source of these receptors: a human donor in good health.

This sequence joins TRBV11-3 and TRBJ1-1; D is possibly TRBD1 (6 bases). V lost 2 bases, J lost 8 bases, and 15 bases lay in between. From germline, CDR1 is SGHNT and CDR2 YENEEA. The CDR3 totals 14 residues. CDR3 loop: CASSLNPLDREAFF. The CDR3 region has the DNA TGTGCCAGCAGCTTAAACCCCCTCGACAGGGAAGCTTTCTTT. Using reference TRBV11-3 and TRBJ1-1 for the parts outside the CDR3, the full variable domain is EAGVVQSPRYKIIEKKQPVAFWCNPISGHNTLYWYLQNLGQGPELLIRYENEEAVDDSQLPKDRFSAERLKGVDSTLKIQPAELGDSAVYLCASSLNPLDREAFFGQGTRLTVV.

The chain joins TRBV5-4 to TRBJ2-5, with D unresolved. The CDR3 extends over 14 amino acids. CDR1 and CDR2 (germline): SGHNT, YYREEE (reference sequence). The V gene lost 6 bases and the J gene lost 5 bases, with 17 bases spanning the gap. The CDR3 sequence: CASKPNTMAETQYF. The CDR3 coding sequence is TGTGCCAGCAAACCGAACACGATGGCGGAGACCCAGTACTTC.

The chain joins TRBV2 to TRBJ2-7; D call uncertain. Germline V gene lookup returns CDR1 SNHLY and CDR2 FYNNEI. V was trimmed by 2 bases and J by 5 bases, leaving 7 bases between them. The CDR3 length is 12 residues. CDR3 nucleotide sequence: TGTGCCAGCAGTGAATTAGTGGACGAGCAGTACTTC. This codes for CASSELVDEQYF.

This clone was counted a few times. The chain employs TRBV7-8 and TRBJ2-5, with TRBD1 identical over 7 bases. The CDR3 consists of 16 residues. The germline V gene encodes CDR1 SGHVS and CDR2 FQNEAQ. V lost 5 bases, J lost 0 bases, and 9 bases stayed unmatched. CDR3 DNA: TGTGCCAGCAGCCCTGGTCCGGGACAGTACCAAGAGACCCAGTACTTC. Amino acid sequence: CASSPGPGQYQETQYF.

This clone was recorded only once. The V call is TRBV5-1, the J call TRBJ1-2; TRBD1 is a possible D gene (5 bases). Germline assignment: CDR1 SGHRS and CDR2 YFSETQ. Trimming shortened V by 0 bases and J by 4 bases, and 19 bases separated the two germline ends. This CDR3 spans 17 amino acids. Written as DNA, the CDR3 is TGCGCCAGCAGCTTGGGAAGGGGACGGGGTCGGAGCTATGGCTACACCTTC. This gives the protein CASSLGRGRGRSYGYTF.

The J gene is TRBJ1-1, the V gene TRBV23-1, with a weak D call TRBD1 (6 bases). TRBV23-1 is identified as an open reading frame with a role that is uncertain. The CDR3 has 16 residues. V was trimmed by 4 bases and J by 3 bases, leaving 18 bases between them. CDR3: CASSPPRQEAYTEAFF. Written as DNA, the CDR3 is TGCGCCAGCAGTCCCCCCCGACAGGAAGCCTACACTGAAGCTTTCTTT.

The chain has TRBV2 and TRBJ2-7; no clear D. This CDR3 is built from 15 residues. Germline V CDR1 and CDR2: SNHLY, FYNNEI. V shed 3 bases and J shed 2 bases, with 14 bases lying between them. This CDR3 reads CASSEFGYNTYEQYF. The CDR3 region has the DNA TGTGCCAGCAGTGAGTTCGGCTATAATACCTACGAGCAGTACTTC.

This clone was found many times. The chain recombines TRBV2 with TRBJ2-5; D possibly uses TRBD1 or TRBD2 (6 bases each). The CDR3 length is 14 residues. CDR1 is SNHLY and CDR2 is FYNNEI in the germline V gene. The germline V and J ends were trimmed by 7 bases and 0 bases, with 12 bases remaining between them. The CDR3: CASKGGAYQETQYF. The CDR3 bases are TGTGCCAGCAAGGGGGGCGCGTACCAAGAGACCCAGTACTTC.

This sequence joins TRBV2 and TRBJ1-5; D possibly corresponds to TRBD1 (5 bases). The CDR3 spans 15 residues. In germline, CDR1 is SNHLY, CDR2 FYNNEI. The V gene lost 3 bases and the J gene lost 2 bases, with 11 bases spanning the gap. DNA for the CDR3: TGTGCCAGCAGTGATCGGGGAGGGGGCAATCAGCCCCAGCATTTT. Its protein product is CASSDRGGGNQPQHF.

This chain uses TRBV30 with TRBJ1-5; 7 nucleotides line up with TRBD1. Trimming at V came to 7 bases and at J to 6 bases, leaving 9 bases not matched to a gene. Per the germline V gene, CDR1 is GTSNPN and CDR2 is SVGIG (reference sequence). The CDR3 spans 13 residues. The CDR3: CASSTGMSQPQHF. The CDR3 bases are TGTGCCTCCTCGACAGGGATGAGTCAGCCCCAGCATTTT.

The chain has TRBV5-1 and TRBJ2-3, with 7 bases identical to TRBD1. Trimming took 4 bases from V and 2 from J; bases not matched to a gene: 10. Germline V gene data show CDR1 as SGHRS and CDR2 as YFSETQ. The CDR3 spans 16 residues. The DNA for the CDR3 is TGCGCCAGCAGCGCATGGACAGGACAAGACACAGATACGCAGTATTTT. It translates to CASSAWTGQDTDTQYF.

J is TRBJ1-2 and V is TRBV11-2; D is unresolved. The CDR3 totals 14 residues. Germline CDR1 reads SGHAT; CDR2 reads FQNNGV. The V end was cut by 4 bases, the J end by 2 bases, with 11 bases between. CDR3 amino acids: CASSSQPANYGYTF. The CDR3 DNA reads TGTGCCAGCAGCTCCCAGCCAGCGAACTATGGCTACACCTTC.

This chain joins TRBV7-9 and TRBJ1-1; 12 positions match TRBD1. The CDR3 runs 15 residues. CDR1 and CDR2 from the germline V gene are SEHNR and FQNEAQ (reference sequence). V lost 5 bases and J lost 1; bases outside the gene matches: 2. The CDR3 DNA reads TGTGCCAGCAGCCAGGGACAGGGGGCGAACACTGAAGCTTTCTTT. Encoded protein: CASSQGQGANTEAFF.

This clone showed up just a few times. The rearrangement links TRBV25-1 to TRBJ2-2; no clear D gene. The CDR3 runs to 15 residues. Trimming cost V 3 bases and J 1 base, with 9 bases left between them. CDR1 is MGHDK and CDR2 is SYGVNS in the germline V gene. As DNA, the CDR3 is TGTGCCAGCAGTGAGATAGATGGGAACACCGGGGAGCTGTTTTTT. Encoded protein: CASSEIDGNTGELFF.

In its sample, this clone was seen a few times. V gene TRBV7-6 combines with J gene TRBJ2-7; 12 bases fit TRBD2. This CDR3 is built from 16 residues. The junction had 6 bases not matched to a gene; V was cut back by 0 bases and J by 6 bases. Germline V CDR1 and CDR2: SGHVS, FNYEAQ. The CDR3 DNA sequence: TGTGCCAGCAGCTTAGCGACTAGCGGGAGTATTGCCGAGCAGTACTTC. The encoded protein is CASSLATSGSIAEQYF.

The chain carries TRBV10-3 and TRBJ2-3; D is uncertain. V lost 6 bases and J 6 bases, leaving 7 bases between the germline ends. CDR3 size: 11 residues. From germline, CDR1 is ENHRY and CDR2 SYGVKD. The CDR3 reads CAISQLDTQYF. The CDR3 DNA sequence: TGTGCCATCAGCCAACTGGATACGCAGTATTTT.

V and J are TRBV6-1 and TRBJ2-5; D is uncertain. The germline V gene encodes CDR1 MNHNS and CDR2 SASEGT. CDR3 length: 15 residues. The ends were cut back, 6 bases at V and 1 base at J, with 15 bases in the middle. CDR3 DNA: TGTGCCAGCAGGGAAAGCCTACTATTCCAAGAGACCCAGTACTTC. It yields the protein CASRESLLFQETQYF.

V and J are TRBV6-1 and TRBJ2-3, with D perhaps TRBD1 or TRBD2 (5 bases each). From germline, CDR1 is MNHNS and CDR2 SASEGT. The V end lost 6 bases, the J end lost 5 bases, and 9 bases lay between the germline ends. CDR3 length: 12 residues. CDR3: CASSRDVDTQYF. The DNA for the CDR3 is TGTGCCAGCAGCCGGGACGTAGATACGCAGTATTTT.

The chain carries TRBV5-1 and TRBJ2-5; 8 positions match TRBD2. The V and J ends lost 4 bases and 4 bases, in that order; junction bases with no gene match: 3. The CDR3 consists of 13 residues. Germline loops: CDR1 SGHRS, CDR2 YFSETQ. The CDR3 nucleotides read TGCGCCAGCAGCCTTCGGGGGGGAGAGACCCAGTACTTC. It encodes CASSLRGGETQYF.

The chain combines TRBV27 with TRBJ1-2; D might be TRBD1 (5 bases). The CDR3 covers 15 residues. V lost 9 bases, J lost 7 bases, and 24 bases lay in between. Germline CDR1 MNHEY, CDR2 SMNVEV (reference sequence). This CDR3 is CASSVDLGGVGGYTF. DNA of the CDR3: TGTGCCAGTTCAGTTGACTTGGGGGGTGTGGGTGGCTACACCTTC.

V usage is TRBV7-9 and J usage is TRBJ1-1; D not certain. CDR3 size: 13 residues. V was trimmed by 7 bases and J by 4 bases, leaving 13 bases between them. Germline loops: CDR1 SEHNR, CDR2 FQNEAQ (reference sequence). For the CDR3, the DNA is TGTGCCAGCACCTATGGGGTAGGCACTGAAGCTTTCTTT. It codes for CASTYGVGTEAFF.

V gene TRBV19 combines with J gene TRBJ1-2; D is unresolved. The germline V gene has CDR1 LNHDA and CDR2 SQIVND (reference sequence). The CDR3 runs 13 residues. Deletions cut 3 bases from V and 3 bases from J, with 8 bases between. This CDR3 is CASSINRHYGYTF. The CDR3 DNA is TGTGCCAGTAGTATTAACAGACACTATGGCTACACCTTC.

This rearrangement joins TRBV6-5 to TRBJ2-3; TRBD1 matches at 7 bases. Germline V lookup: CDR1 MNHEY, CDR2 SVGAGI. J gave up 1 base and V 10 bases, and 2 bases lay outside the gene matches. This CDR3 has 12 residues. Written as DNA, the CDR3 is TGTGCCACCGGACAGGGCACAGATACGCAGTATTTT. Translating it yields CATGQGTDTQYF.

CDR3 residues: CASSLTGPMGGMDTQYF. CDR3 nucleotides: TGTGCCAGCAGCTTAACGGGACCAATGGGGGGGATGGATACGCAGTATTTT. V gene TRBV7-3 combines with J gene TRBJ2-3, with TRBD2 matching 7 bases. V lost 0 bases to trimming and J lost 6 bases; unmatched junction nucleotides: 12. The CDR3 extends over 17 amino acids. Germline V gene lookup returns CDR1 SGHTA and CDR2 FQGTGA.

The rearrangement uses TRBV10-3 and TRBJ2-7; a possible D gene is TRBD2 (6 bases). CDR3 length: 11 residues. V was clipped by 11 bases and J by 5 bases, with 13 bases between them. Per germline, CDR1 ENHRY and CDR2 SYGVKD. The CDR3 spells CAVRGNDEQYF. CDR3 nucleotides: TGTGCCGTACGCGGGAACGACGAGCAGTACTTC.

V usage is TRBV19 and J usage is TRBJ2-7; D possibly matches TRBD1 or TRBD2 (5 bases each). CDR3 length: 16 residues. V lost 4 bases and J 0 bases, leaving 16 bases between the germline ends. Germline V gene data show CDR1 as LNHDA and CDR2 as SQIVND (reference sequence). DNA of the CDR3: TGTGCCAGTAGTACTTTGCCGGGGCCTAGCTCCTACGAGCAGTACTTC. It specifies CASSTLPGPSSYEQYF.

The chain recombines TRBV9 with TRBJ1-1; D is uncertain. V shed 5 bases and J shed 1 base, with 9 bases lying between them. CDR3 length: 13 amino acids. Germline CDR1 SGDLS, CDR2 YYNGEE. The CDR3 loop is CASRSRENTEAFF. DNA for the CDR3: TGTGCCAGCAGGTCACGAGAGAACACTGAAGCTTTCTTT.

The genes are TRBV15 and TRBJ1-1, with D possibly TRBD1 on 6 matching bases. This CDR3 is built from 15 residues. Germline CDR1 reads LNHNV; CDR2 reads YYDKDF (reference sequence). Trimming shortened V by 0 bases and J by 2 bases, and 10 bases separated the two germline ends. CDR3: CATSRDKGGNTEAFF. The DNA for the CDR3 is TGTGCCACCAGCAGAGATAAAGGGGGAAACACTGAAGCTTTCTTT.

This clone was detected only a few times. The chain links TRBV2 to TRBJ1-6; D might be TRBD1 (5 bases). The germline V gene encodes CDR1 SNHLY and CDR2 FYNNEI. The CDR3 is 13 amino acids. The V end was cut by 7 bases, the J end by 6 bases, with 10 bases between. CDR3 sequence reads: CASIRDGNSPLHF. CDR3 in DNA: TGTGCCAGCATTCGGGACGGTAATTCACCCCTCCACTTT.

The chain employs TRBV19 and TRBJ1-2; 8 bases fit TRBD1. Germline loops: CDR1 LNHDA, CDR2 SQIVND (reference sequence). This CDR3 is built from 14 residues. The J segment lost 8 bases and the V segment lost 8 bases, leaving 13 bases of the junction unmatched. The CDR3 region is CASLIGQGTGGYTF. CDR3 nucleotides: TGTGCCAGTCTTATTGGACAGGGAACAGGGGGCTACACCTTC.

CDR3 coding DNA: TGTGCCAGCAGCCCCCACAGGGAAAGGTTGACTGAAGCTTTCTTT. Amino acids: CASSPHRERLTEAFF. The rearrangement uses TRBV9 and TRBJ1-1; tentative D call: TRBD1 (6 bases). V lost 4 bases to trimming and J lost 5 bases, with 18 bases between them. The CDR3 has 15 residues. Germline-derived CDR1 and CDR2 are SGDLS and YYNGEE.

V is TRBV11-2 and J is TRBJ2-7, with D perhaps assigned TRBD1 or TRBD2 (6 bases each). The CDR3 runs 16 residues. Trimming shortened V by 6 bases and J by 2 bases, and 20 bases separated the two germline ends. Germline CDR1 and CDR2: SGHAT and FQNNGV. CDR3 in amino acids: CASRPRVGGVTYEQYF. CDR3 in DNA: TGTGCCAGCAGACCCAGAGTGGGGGGCGTTACCTACGAGCAGTACTTC.